The next 30 T cell receptor beta chains were all read from a single sample in a study of blood T cell repertoires in COVID-19. Assay used: immunoSEQ multiplex PCR; TCRdb lists only in-frame clones, some missing. The data show tens of thousands of clones, 90% seen once. Sequences were obtained from peripheral blood. Source of these receptors: a man aged 55 to 69 with active or convalescent COVID-19.

This clone turned up a few times. V gene TRBV28 combines with J gene TRBJ1-6, with D possibly matching TRBD1 (6 bases). Germline CDR1 and CDR2: MDHEN and SYDVKM. This CDR3 contains 15 residues. Trimming took 4 bases from V and 11 from J, leaving 18 bases between them. CDR3 nucleotide sequence: TGTGCCAGCAGTTCTCCATTTGGGACACAGACACCCCTCCACTTT. Its protein is CASSSPFGTQTPLHF. The whole variable domain, remainder taken from reference TRBV28 and TRBJ1-6, is DVKVTQSSRYLVKRTGEKVFLECVQDMDHENMFWYRQDPGLGLRLIYFSYDVKMKEKGDIPEGYSVSREKKERFSLILESASTNQTSMYLCASSSPFGTQTPLHFGNGTRLTVT.

This rearrangement joins TRBV5-1 to TRBJ2-2, with D tentatively TRBD1 (6 bases). CDR3 length equals 16 residues. V was shortened by 0 bases and J by 7 bases, with 16 bases between the two germline ends. Per the germline V gene, CDR1 is SGHRS and CDR2 is YFSETQ. CDR3 in amino acids: CASSLASQGTSGELFF. The DNA for the CDR3 is TGCGCCAGCAGCTTGGCCTCTCAGGGGACCAGCGGGGAGCTGTTTTTT.

The V and J genes are TRBV5-5 and TRBJ1-3; D remains ambiguous. This CDR3 is 17 amino acids long. The V gene's germline CDR1 is SGHKS and CDR2 YYEKEE (reference sequence). The V end was cut by 0 bases, the J end by 4 bases, with 17 bases between. CDR3 coding DNA: TGTGCCAGCAGCTTGGCCGCGTTCCCCTCGGGAGGAAACACCATATATTTT. Translation gives CASSLAAFPSGGNTIYF.

The V gene is TRBV27, the J gene TRBJ2-4; 8 bases align to TRBD1. The V and J ends lost 2 bases and 1 base, in that order; junction bases with no gene match: 4. The CDR3 is made up of 16 amino acids. Germline CDR1 is MNHEY and CDR2 is SMNVEV (reference sequence). The CDR3 DNA sequence: TGTGCCAGCAGTTTACAGGGGGCGCAGGCCAAAAACATTCAGTACTTC. This encodes CASSLQGAQAKNIQYF.

The chain links TRBV3-1 (or the pseudogene TRBV3-2) to TRBJ1-2; no clear D. The V end was cut by 1 base, the J end by 0 bases, with 9 bases between. There are 15 residues in the CDR3. Germline V gives CDR1 LGHDT, CDR2 YNNKEL (reference sequence). In DNA form, the CDR3 reads TGTGCCAGCAGCCAAGCGCCCTTAGCTAACTATGGCTACACCTTC. Residues: CASSQAPLANYGYTF.

A single count supports this clone. This sequence joins TRBV15 and TRBJ1-5; 8 nucleotides align to TRBD1. CDR1 LNHNV and CDR2 YYDKDF come from the germline V gene (reference sequence). The CDR3 covers 14 residues. V was clipped by 1 base and J by 7 bases; unmatched bases: 3. CDR3 protein: CATSRVRDRQPQHF. In nucleotides, the CDR3 is TGTGCCACCAGCAGAGTCCGGGACAGGCAGCCCCAGCATTTT.

This chain connects TRBV5-1 to TRBJ1-6, with 9 bases aligning to TRBD1. The junction had 12 bases not matched to a gene; V was cut back by 4 bases and J by 10 bases. The CDR3 has 16 amino acids. CDR1 is SGHRS and CDR2 is YFSETQ in the germline V gene. The CDR3: CASSGGRTGERSPLHF. In nucleotides, the CDR3 is TGCGCCAGCAGCGGGGGGCGGACAGGGGAAAGGTCACCCCTCCACTTT. Supplemented by reference TRBV5-1 and TRBJ1-6, the full variable domain reads KAGVTQTPRYLIKTRGQQVTLSCSPISGHRSVSWYQQTPGQGLQFLFEYFSETQRNKGNFPGRFSGRQFSNSRSEMNVSTLELGDSALYLCASSGGRTGERSPLHFGNGTRLTVT.

The rearrangement links TRBV12-3 or TRBV12-4 to TRBJ1-2, with 7 nucleotides matching TRBD1. CDR3 length equals 13 residues. Losses at the gene ends were 7 bases for V and 4 bases for J; bases not matched to a gene: 6. CDR3 coding DNA: TGTGCCAGCACAAGGGGGCCTCCCTATGGCTACACCTTC. Amino acid sequence: CASTRGPPYGYTF.

The chain joins TRBV19 to TRBJ2-4, with 7 bases matching TRBD2. Per germline, CDR1 LNHDA and CDR2 SQIVND (reference sequence). CDR3 length: 15 residues. The trim removed 1 base at V and 6 bases at J, leaving 6 bases unmatched. The CDR3 DNA follows: TGTGCCAGTAGTATAGCCGGGGGGATACGAAACATTCAGTACTTC. It translates to CASSIAGGIRNIQYF.

The chain links TRBV6-5 to TRBJ2-4, with a tentative D call TRBD2 (5 bases). The CDR3 has 14 residues. Germline V gene lookup returns CDR1 MNHEY and CDR2 SVGAGI. Trimming removed 6 bases from V and 3 bases from J, with 12 bases in between. The CDR3 loop is CASRALGGKNIQYF. CDR3 bases: TGTGCCAGCAGAGCGCTAGGAGGCAAAAACATTCAGTACTTC.

The chain links TRBV14 to TRBJ2-7; TRBD1 agrees at 10 bases. The J segment lost 5 bases and the V segment lost 0 bases, leaving 4 bases of the junction unmatched. Germline lookup yields CDR1 SGHDN and CDR2 FVKESK. The CDR3 sequence is 15 residues long. Here the CDR3 reads CASSQDYGTGDEQYF. The CDR3 DNA reads TGTGCCAGCAGCCAAGACTACGGGACAGGGGACGAGCAGTACTTC.

The rearrangement uses TRBV2 and TRBJ1-6; maybe TRBD1 (5 bases). The CDR3 is made up of 12 amino acids. V was pared by 7 bases and J by 8 bases, with 9 bases between. Germline V gene lookup returns CDR1 SNHLY and CDR2 FYNNEI. The CDR3 DNA follows: TGTGCCAGCATGAAGACAGATTCACCCCTCCACTTT. It codes for CASMKTDSPLHF.

This clone was found once. The V call is TRBV27, the J call TRBJ1-4; D is perhaps TRBD1 (6 bases). The CDR3 length is 15 residues. V shed 5 bases and J shed 4 bases, with 14 bases lying between them. Germline-derived CDR1 and CDR2 are MNHEY and SMNVEV (reference sequence). The CDR3 nucleotides read TGTGCCAGCAGTCTCAAGGACAGATATAATGAAAAACTGTTTTTT. Its translation: CASSLKDRYNEKLFF.

The table lists this clone with a count of one. The chain couples TRBV7-3 to TRBJ2-7; no clear D gene. Trimming shortened V by 1 base and J by 0 bases, and 16 bases separated the two germline ends. Germline CDR1 and CDR2: SGHTA and FQGTGA. The CDR3 length is 17 residues. The CDR3 DNA reads as TGTGCCAGCAGCTTAATGATAGCTTCGACGGGCTCCTACGAGCAGTACTTC. As protein: CASSLMIASTGSYEQYF.

The chain uses TRBV10-2 and TRBJ2-7, with 7 bases matching TRBD2. This CDR3 region has 13 residues. Trimming at V came to 9 bases and at J to 2 bases, leaving 7 bases not matched to a gene. CDR1 and CDR2 (germline): WSHSY, SAAADI. CDR3 amino acids: CASTSAPPYEQYF. The CDR3 DNA reads as TGCGCCAGTACTAGCGCCCCACCCTACGAGCAGTACTTC.

The V gene is TRBV7-9, the J gene TRBJ2-6, with 9 bases aligning to TRBD1. This CDR3 is 19 amino acids long. The germline CDR1 and CDR2 sequences are SEHNR and FQNEAQ (reference sequence). V shed 5 bases and J 2 bases; nucleotides not matched to a gene: 13. CDR3 region: CASSGPSGTGSPGANVLTF. In DNA, the CDR3 is TGTGCCAGCAGCGGTCCGAGCGGGACAGGGTCTCCTGGGGCCAACGTCCTGACTTTC.

V and J are TRBV29-1 and TRBJ1-6; 8 bases are shared with TRBD1. Germline V CDR1 and CDR2: SQVTM, ANQGSEA. CDR3 length: 14 amino acids. With V trimmed by 5 bases and J by 5 bases, 5 bases remained unmatched. CDR3 in DNA: TGCAGCGTTTCCTGGGGACAGGATAATTCACCCCTCCACTTT. As protein: CSVSWGQDNSPLHF.

V gene TRBV6-4 combines with J gene TRBJ2-3; D may be TRBD2 (6 bases). Trimming removed 4 bases at V and 4 bases at J, with 12 bases between. The CDR3 covers 14 residues. Looked up from germline, CDR1 is MRHNA and CDR2 is SNTAGT. DNA of the CDR3: TGTGCCAGCAGTGTTGCAGGAGGGGCAGATACGCAGTATTTT. The encoded protein is CASSVAGGADTQYF.

This clone has only one observation. The V call is TRBV10-2, the J call TRBJ2-6, with D unclear. There are 15 residues in the CDR3. Germline-derived CDR1 and CDR2 are WSHSY and SAAADI. The V end lost 3 bases, the J end lost 0 bases, and 6 bases lay between the germline ends. CDR3 region: CASSDTGSGANVLTF. The DNA for the CDR3 is TGCGCCAGCAGTGACACCGGCTCTGGGGCCAACGTCCTGACTTTC.

This sequence joins TRBV10-3 and TRBJ1-1; 8 nucleotides match TRBD1. Germline assignment: CDR1 ENHRY and CDR2 SYGVKD. This CDR3 region has 16 residues. V gave up 2 bases and J gave up 1 base; unmatched junction bases: 6. CDR3 residues: CAISEGQGMGNTEAFF. For the CDR3, the DNA is TGTGCCATCAGTGAGGGACAGGGAATGGGGAACACTGAAGCTTTCTTT.

The chain joins TRBV27 to TRBJ1-1; no definite D call. This CDR3 is built from 13 residues. From germline, CDR1 is MNHEY and CDR2 SMNVEV (reference sequence). V was pared by 4 bases and J by 1 base, with 7 bases between. Here the CDR3 reads CASSWAQNTEAFF. CDR3 in DNA: TGTGCCAGCAGTTGGGCCCAGAACACTGAAGCTTTCTTT.

V and J are TRBV19 and TRBJ2-4; TRBD2 matches at 8 bases. The CDR3 is 14 residues long. Unmatched junction bases numbered 5, after V lost 3 bases and J lost 7 bases. In germline, CDR1 is LNHDA, CDR2 SQIVND (reference sequence). CDR3 region: CASSMGREGNIQYF. The CDR3 DNA is TGTGCCAGTAGTATGGGTCGGGAGGGGAACATTCAGTACTTC.

The chain carries TRBV5-1 and TRBJ1-5, with 7 bases that match TRBD1. CDR3 length equals 14 residues. The V and J ends lost 3 bases and 7 bases, in that order; junction bases with no gene match: 7. Germline CDR1 is SGHRS and CDR2 is YFSETQ. The CDR3 DNA reads TGCGCCAGCAGCTGGGGCGGAGGGGGCCAGCCCCAGCATTTT. It yields the protein CASSWGGGGQPQHF.

This clone was seen once. V usage is TRBV12-2 and J usage is TRBJ2-2; the table's TRBD1 call for D was not verified on the DNA. TRBV12-2 is a pseudogene. The CDR3 is 17 residues long. This chain's CDR3 is CASRSVRQGNFTGELFF. CDR3 sequence (DNA): TGTGCAAGTCGCTCGGTCAGACAGGGCAACTTCACCGGGGAGCTGTTTTTT.

The chain joins TRBV19 to TRBJ1-1; 8 positions match TRBD1. Losses at the gene ends were 8 bases for V and 2 bases for J; bases not matched to a gene: 7. CDR3 length: 14 residues. The germline gives CDR1 LNHDA, CDR2 SQIVND (reference sequence). Here the CDR3 reads CASLPGQANTEAFF. The DNA for the CDR3 is TGTGCCAGTCTTCCGGGACAGGCCAACACTGAAGCTTTCTTT.

The chain uses TRBV3-1 (or the pseudogene TRBV3-2) and TRBJ2-2, with TRBD2 matching over 11 bases. V lost 7 bases to trimming and J lost 6 bases; unmatched junction nucleotides: 13. Germline V lookup: CDR1 LGHDT, CDR2 YNNKEL (reference sequence). The CDR3 sequence is 17 residues long. CDR3 protein: CASTLGGLAGGAGELFF. The CDR3 coding sequence is TGTGCCAGCACCCTCGGAGGGCTAGCGGGGGGTGCCGGGGAGCTGTTTTTT.

CDR3 protein: CASSSGTASTRGNTIYF. As DNA, the CDR3 is TGCGCCAGCAGCTCGGGGACAGCTTCAACCAGGGGAAACACCATATATTTT. V usage is TRBV4-3 and J usage is TRBJ1-3; 7 nucleotides align to TRBD1. The germline gives CDR1 LGHNA, CDR2 YSLEER. The CDR3 is made up of 17 amino acids. V gave up 5 bases and J gave up 4 bases; unmatched junction bases: 14.

V and J are TRBV7-9 and TRBJ2-3; possibly TRBD1 for D (6 bases). This CDR3 comprises 11 residues. V lost 9 bases, J lost 6 bases, and 10 bases lay in between. The germline CDR1 and CDR2 sequences are SEHNR and FQNEAQ (reference sequence). CDR3 bases: TGTGCCAGTACAGGGTCGGATACGCAGTATTTT. It specifies CASTGSDTQYF.

The V and J genes are TRBV7-9 and TRBJ2-5; D call uncertain. Germline lookup yields CDR1 SEHNR and CDR2 FQNEAQ (reference sequence). V lost 5 bases, J lost 4 bases, and 2 bases lay in between. The CDR3 consists of 10 residues. The CDR3 reads CASSLETQYF. For the CDR3, the DNA is TGTGCCAGCAGCCTAGAGACCCAGTACTTC. The variable domain in full, completed from reference TRBV7-9 and TRBJ2-5, reads DTGVSQNPRHKITKRGQNVTFRCDPISEHNRLYWYRQTLGQGPEFLTYFQNEAQLEKSRLLSDRFSAERPKGSFSTLEIQRTEQGDSAMYLCASSLETQYFGPGTRLLVL.

The CDR3 loop reads CASKGTREGGDGYTF. Written as DNA, the CDR3 is TGTGCCAGCAAAGGGACAAGGGAGGGAGGGGATGGCTACACCTTC. The chain carries TRBV5-5 and TRBJ1-2; possibly TRBD1 for D (6 bases). This CDR3 is 15 amino acids long. Per the germline V gene, CDR1 is SGHKS and CDR2 is YYEKEE (reference sequence). V was cut by 6 bases and J by 6 bases, with 21 bases left in between.